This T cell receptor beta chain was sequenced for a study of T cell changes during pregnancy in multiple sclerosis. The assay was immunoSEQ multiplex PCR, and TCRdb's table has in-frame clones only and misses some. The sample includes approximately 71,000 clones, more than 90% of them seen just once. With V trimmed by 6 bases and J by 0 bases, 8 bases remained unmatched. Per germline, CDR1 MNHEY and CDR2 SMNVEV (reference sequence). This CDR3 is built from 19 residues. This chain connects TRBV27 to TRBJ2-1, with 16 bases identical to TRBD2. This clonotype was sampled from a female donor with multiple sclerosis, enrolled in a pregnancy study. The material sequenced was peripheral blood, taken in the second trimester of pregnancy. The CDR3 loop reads CASRNRGLAGGPSYNEQFF. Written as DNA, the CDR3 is TGTGCCAGCAGAAACAGGGGACTAGCGGGAGGGCCCTCCTACAATGAGCAGTTCTTC.